The 29 T cell receptor beta chains in this list originate from one sample, sequenced in a study of blood T cell repertoires in COVID-19 (dated by TCRdb to the early 2020s). The library was prepared using the immunoSEQ multiplex PCR assay. The table comes from immuneACCESS by way of TCRdb, which keeps in-frame sequences with V and J called. Part of the clones is missing from these tables; in studies checked, under half for an unresolved V gene and the rest for unknown reasons. The sample profile shows about 150,000 clones; roughly 80% of them were found once. Jointly, the top ten make up 25% to 30% of the sample. Sequencing was done on a sample of peripheral blood. The receptors originated from a woman between 55 and 75 years old with acute or convalescent COVID-19.

The rearrangement links TRBV2 to TRBJ2-1, with 8 nucleotides matching TRBD2. V was clipped by 6 bases and J by 4 bases; unmatched bases: 11. The CDR3 sequence is 16 residues long. Germline CDR1 SNHLY, CDR2 FYNNEI. This CDR3 reads CASRLTPSGGYNEQFF. In nucleotides, the CDR3 is TGTGCCAGCAGACTAACCCCCAGCGGGGGTTACAATGAGCAGTTCTTC.

V usage is TRBV28 and J usage is TRBJ2-3, with TRBD2 matching 8 bases. Per germline, CDR1 MDHEN and CDR2 SYDVKM. The length of the CDR3 is 14 residues. J was trimmed by 4 bases and V by 6 bases; bases with no gene match: 6. For the CDR3, the DNA is TGTGCCAGCAGGGGAGCGGGGGCGGCAGATACGCAGTATTTT. The encoded protein is CASRGAGAADTQYF. The variable domain in full, completed from reference TRBV28 and TRBJ2-3, reads DVKVTQSSRYLVKRTGEKVFLECVQDMDHENMFWYRQDPGLGLRLIYFSYDVKMKEKGDIPEGYSVSREKKERFSLILESASTNQTSMYLCASRGAGAADTQYFGPGTRLTVL.

CDR3 in DNA: TGTGCCAGCTCACCATTCGGGGGGGATAACACTGAAGCTTTCTTT. Its translation is CASSPFGGDNTEAFF. This rearrangement joins TRBV18 to TRBJ1-1, with D perhaps TRBD1 (5 bases). In germline, CDR1 is KGHSH, CDR2 LQKENI. V dropped 2 bases and J dropped 2 bases, with 12 bases sitting between them. The CDR3 spans 15 residues.

The CDR3 reads CASSSRGYSYNEQFF. Here the CDR3 DNA reads TGTGCCAGCAGCTCCAGGGGATACTCCTACAATGAGCAGTTCTTC. This chain uses TRBV7-9 with TRBJ2-1, with a weak D call TRBD1 (6 bases). The CDR3 consists of 15 residues. The V end lost 4 bases, the J end lost 0 bases, and 10 bases lay between the germline ends. Per germline, CDR1 SEHNR and CDR2 FQNEAQ (reference sequence).

The chain recombines TRBV5-4 with TRBJ1-2; no clear D gene. CDR1 and CDR2 (germline): SGHNT, YYREEE (reference sequence). The CDR3 is made up of 15 amino acids. Trimming removed 0 bases at V and 3 bases at J, with 12 bases between. CDR3 protein: CASSLAEAGDYGYTF. CDR3 coding DNA: TGTGCCAGCAGCTTGGCCGAGGCGGGAGACTATGGCTACACCTTC.

The rearrangement uses TRBV3-1 (or the pseudogene TRBV3-2) and TRBJ2-3, with a tentative D call TRBD2 (6 bases). The CDR3 is 16 amino acids. Germline values: CDR1 LGHDT, CDR2 YNNKEL (reference sequence). Trimming stripped 1 base from V and 1 base from J, with 12 bases between. The chain's CDR3 is CASSQVSSAGTDTQYF. The CDR3 nucleotides read TGTGCCAGCAGCCAAGTCTCTAGCGCCGGCACAGATACGCAGTATTTT.

The CDR3 region has the DNA TGTGCCAGCAGCGTGGGGGGGCGCATTAACTATGGCTACACCTTC. Protein: CASSVGGRINYGYTF. This chain connects TRBV9 to TRBJ1-2; D perhaps matches TRBD1 (6 bases). Germline V lookup: CDR1 SGDLS, CDR2 YYNGEE. The CDR3 runs 15 residues. The ends were cut back, 2 bases at V and 1 base at J, with 12 bases in the middle.

The chain uses TRBV11-2 and TRBJ2-2, with TRBD1 identical over 7 bases. V shed 3 bases and J 2 bases; nucleotides not matched to a gene: 3. CDR3 length: 15 amino acids. The V gene's germline CDR1 is SGHAT and CDR2 FQNNGV. This chain's CDR3 is CASSLGTANTGELFF. As DNA, the CDR3 is TGTGCCAGCAGCTTGGGGACAGCTAACACCGGGGAGCTGTTTTTT. Looking up the rest from reference TRBV11-2 and TRBJ2-2 gives the full variable domain: EAGVAQSPRYKIIEKRQSVAFWCNPISGHATLYWYQQILGQGPKLLIQFQNNGVVDDSQLPKDRFSAERLKGVDSTLKIQPAKLEDSAVYLCASSLGTANTGELFFGEGSRLTVL.

The V call is TRBV3-1 (or the pseudogene TRBV3-2), the J call TRBJ2-5, with TRBD2 identical over 7 bases. CDR1 and CDR2 (germline): LGHDT, YNNKEL (reference sequence). The length of the CDR3 is 15 residues. J was trimmed by 5 bases and V by 4 bases; bases with no gene match: 10. The CDR3 region is CASSRGDAGGETQYF. The CDR3 region has the DNA TGTGCCAGCAGCCGGGGAGACGCCGGGGGGGAGACCCAGTACTTC.

Here the CDR3 reads CASSLAGATINEQFF. The CDR3 DNA follows: TGTGCCAGCAGCCTAGCGGGGGCCACCATCAATGAGCAGTTCTTC. V is TRBV3-1 (or the pseudogene TRBV3-2) and J is TRBJ2-1, with TRBD2 matching over 9 bases. Trimming removed 4 bases from V and 6 bases from J; junction bases left unmatched: 7. The length of the CDR3 is 15 residues. CDR1 and CDR2 (germline): LGHDT, YNNKEL (reference sequence).

The V call is TRBV2, the J call TRBJ2-1, with 7 bases lining up with TRBD2. The CDR3 extends over 14 amino acids. Germline values: CDR1 SNHLY, CDR2 FYNNEI. V was pared by 4 bases and J by 8 bases, with 8 bases of the junction left unmatched. In DNA form, the CDR3 reads TGTGCCAGCAGTGTGACTAGCCCCTTGGATGAGCAGTTCTTC. Encoded protein: CASSVTSPLDEQFF.

This chain connects TRBV6-1 to TRBJ1-2; D call uncertain. CDR3 length equals 12 residues. Trimming shortened V by 1 base and J by 4 bases, and 4 bases separated the two germline ends. CDR1 is MNHNS and CDR2 is SASEGT in the germline V gene. The CDR3 loop is CASSEVLYGYTF. In DNA, the CDR3 is TGTGCCAGCAGTGAAGTTCTCTATGGCTACACCTTC.

This chain connects TRBV20-1 to TRBJ1-2, with D possibly being TRBD1 (5 bases). The V end was cut by 3 bases, the J end by 11 bases, with 22 bases between. Germline V gene data show CDR1 as DFQATT and CDR2 as SNEGSKA (reference sequence). The CDR3 covers 14 residues. The CDR3 is CSASSWGLLGEYTF. Written as DNA, the CDR3 is TGCAGTGCTAGTAGTTGGGGACTTTTAGGGGAGTACACCTTC.

There are a few counts of this clone. V and J are TRBV19 and TRBJ1-5, with 7 bases aligning to TRBD1. With 4 bases clipped from V and 6 bases from J, the junction kept 12 bases outside the gene matches. This CDR3 comprises 16 residues. CDR1 LNHDA and CDR2 SQIVND come from the germline V gene (reference sequence). The CDR3 nucleotides read TGTGCCAGTAGTACCCTTCGCAGGGGGGATCGTCAGCCCCAGCATTTT. Residues: CASSTLRRGDRQPQHF. The complete variable domain, with remaining parts taken from reference TRBV19 and TRBJ1-5, reads DGGITQSPKYLFRKEGQNVTLSCEQNLNHDAMYWYRQDPGQGLRLIYYSQIVNDFQKGDIAEGYSVSREKKESFPLTVTSAQKNPTAFYLCASSTLRRGDRQPQHFGDGTRLSIL.

The chain uses TRBV7-9 and TRBJ1-2, with D uncertain. Germline V gives CDR1 SEHNR, CDR2 FQNEAQ (reference sequence). V was clipped by 5 bases and J by 6 bases, with 16 bases between them. This CDR3 has 14 residues. This CDR3 is CASSPLAISNGYTF. In nucleotides, the CDR3 is TGTGCCAGCAGCCCTCTCGCGATTAGCAATGGCTACACCTTC.

The CDR3: CAISSPGETYNEQFF. CDR3 nucleotide sequence: TGTGCCATCAGTTCTCCAGGGGAAACCTACAATGAGCAGTTCTTC. The rearrangement uses TRBV10-3 and TRBJ2-1, with a possible D match to TRBD1 (6 bases). Trimming left V 5 bases short and J 2 bases short, with 13 bases between. The CDR3 loop spans 15 amino acids. CDR1 is ENHRY, CDR2 SYGVKD, per germline.

The chain combines TRBV5-1 with TRBJ1-1; possible D gene TRBD1, 5 bases. CDR1 SGHRS and CDR2 YFSETQ come from the germline V gene. V shed 0 bases and J shed 1 base, with 13 bases lying between them. CDR3 length: 16 residues. The DNA of the CDR3 is TGCGCCAGCAGCTTGGACCACAGGACCAGGAACACTGAAGCTTTCTTT. As protein: CASSLDHRTRNTEAFF.

This rearrangement joins TRBV18 to TRBJ1-1; D ambiguous. Trimming left V 0 bases short and J 0 bases short, with 5 bases between. Looked up from germline, CDR1 is KGHSH and CDR2 is LQKENI. The CDR3 contains 14 residues. This chain's CDR3 is CASSPPDMNTEAFF. The CDR3, as DNA: TGTGCCAGCTCACCACCAGACATGAACACTGAAGCTTTCTTT.

The chain recombines TRBV7-3 with TRBJ2-2; no firm D call. The germline V and J ends were trimmed by 2 bases and 8 bases, with 9 bases remaining between them. This CDR3 region has 13 residues. Germline V gene sequence: CDR1 SGHTA, CDR2 FQGTGA. The CDR3 DNA reads TGTGCCAGCAGCTTATCTTACTCTGGGGAGCTGTTTTTT. Translated: CASSLSYSGELFF. Using reference TRBV7-3 and TRBJ2-2 for the parts outside the CDR3, the full variable domain is GAGVSQTPSNKVTEKGKYVELRCDPISGHTALYWYRQSLGQGPEFLIYFQGTGAADDSGLPNDRFFAVRPEGSVSTLKIQRTERGDSAVYLCASSLSYSGELFFGEGSRLTVL.

A single count supports this clone. V usage is TRBV5-1 and J usage is TRBJ1-2; tentative D call: TRBD1 (5 bases). Trimming shortened V by 3 bases and J by 3 bases, and 12 bases separated the two germline ends. The germline CDR1 and CDR2 sequences are SGHRS and YFSETQ. The CDR3 spans 14 residues. The CDR3 DNA sequence: TGCGCCAGCAGCTCAACCGACAGACACTATGGCTACACCTTC. This encodes CASSSTDRHYGYTF. Full variable domain (outside the CDR3, taken from reference TRBV5-1 and TRBJ1-2): KAGVTQTPRYLIKTRGQQVTLSCSPISGHRSVSWYQQTPGQGLQFLFEYFSETQRNKGNFPGRFSGRQFSNSRSEMNVSTLELGDSALYLCASSSTDRHYGYTFGSGTRLTVV.

J is TRBJ1-5 and V is TRBV15; D not resolved. This CDR3 contains 14 residues. CDR1 and CDR2 from the germline V gene are LNHNV and YYDKDF (reference sequence). Trimming took off 0 bases at V and 9 bases at J, with 12 bases between the two ends. CDR3 sequence: CATSRDPGSTPQHF. For the CDR3, the DNA is TGTGCCACCAGCAGAGATCCAGGATCTACGCCCCAGCATTTT.

The V call is TRBV6-4, the J call TRBJ1-1; TRBD1 is a possible D gene (5 bases). The CDR3 covers 14 residues. V was clipped by 8 bases and J by 1 base, with 14 bases between them. CDR1 is MRHNA, CDR2 SNTAGT, per germline. The CDR3 sequence: CASFDGGWNTEAFF. As DNA, the CDR3 is TGTGCCAGCTTCGACGGGGGGTGGAACACTGAAGCTTTCTTT.

The chain employs TRBV5-1 and TRBJ2-5; D perhaps matches TRBD2 (6 bases). The germline V gene has CDR1 SGHRS and CDR2 YFSETQ. Trimming pared 3 bases from V and 5 bases from J, leaving 14 bases between. CDR3 length: 14 amino acids. CDR3 region: CASSSHTSPETQYF. The CDR3 coding sequence is TGCGCCAGCAGCTCCCACACTAGCCCGGAGACCCAGTACTTC. Variable domain in full (rest from reference TRBV5-1 and TRBJ2-5): KAGVTQTPRYLIKTRGQQVTLSCSPISGHRSVSWYQQTPGQGLQFLFEYFSETQRNKGNFPGRFSGRQFSNSRSEMNVSTLELGDSALYLCASSSHTSPETQYFGPGTRLLVL.

V is TRBV3-1 (or the pseudogene TRBV3-2) and J is TRBJ1-2, with TRBD1 matching 7 bases. The CDR3 is 14 amino acids. V lost 3 bases, J lost 1 base, and 2 bases stayed unmatched. In germline, CDR1 is LGHDT, CDR2 YNNKEL (reference sequence). The CDR3 nucleotides read TGTGCCAGCAGCCAGGGACAGAGTAACTATGGCTACACCTTC. It encodes CASSQGQSNYGYTF.

The CDR3 reads CASSLAGRISYNEQFF. The CDR3 DNA follows: TGTGCCAGCAGCTTAGCCGGGAGAATCTCCTACAATGAGCAGTTCTTC. This sequence joins TRBV7-6 and TRBJ2-1; TRBD2 might be the D (6 bases). CDR3 length: 16 residues. Per the germline V gene, CDR1 is SGHVS and CDR2 is FNYEAQ. V shed 0 bases and J shed 0 bases, with 9 bases lying between them. The complete variable domain, with remaining parts taken from reference TRBV7-6 and TRBJ2-1, reads GAGVSQSPRYKVTKRGQDVALRCDPISGHVSLYWYRQALGQGPEFLTYFNYEAQQDKSGLPNDRFSAERPEGSISTLTIQRTEQRDSAMYRCASSLAGRISYNEQFFGPGTRLTVL.

The chain employs TRBV7-8 and TRBJ2-1; tentative D call: TRBD2 (6 bases). V lost 2 bases, J lost 10 bases, and 15 bases lay in between. The CDR3 is made up of 14 amino acids. Germline-derived CDR1 and CDR2 are SGHVS and FQNEAQ. CDR3 DNA: TGTGCCAGCAGCTTACTGGGGGGTCTCTCAGAGCAGTTCTTC. This codes for CASSLLGGLSEQFF.

The chain joins TRBV29-1 to TRBJ1-4; a possible D gene is TRBD1 (6 bases). This CDR3 has 13 amino acids. In germline, CDR1 is SQVTM, CDR2 ANQGSEA. Trimming took off 4 bases at V and 3 bases at J, with 9 bases between the two ends. The CDR3 region has the DNA TGCAGCGTTGGGGGACAATCTAATGAAAAACTGTTTTTT. Its translation is CSVGGQSNEKLFF.

The rearrangement links TRBV6-5 to TRBJ1-3, with D perhaps TRBD1 (6 bases). CDR1 and CDR2 from the germline V gene are MNHEY and SVGAGI. V was pared by 0 bases and J by 2 bases, with 11 bases between. This CDR3 contains 16 residues. The CDR3 region has the DNA TGTGCCAGCAGTTACTCAACAGGGACGGCTGGAAACACCATATATTTT. Protein: CASSYSTGTAGNTIYF.

This chain joins TRBV10-1 and TRBJ1-4; the D is unclear. Trimming took off 5 bases at V and 8 bases at J, with 6 bases between the two ends. The CDR3 loop spans 11 amino acids. Per germline, CDR1 WNHNN and CDR2 SYGVQD (reference sequence). Here the CDR3 DNA reads TGCGCCAGCAGTCCGGAGGAAAAACTGTTTTTT. The encoded protein is CASSPEEKLFF.